The 19 T cell receptor beta chains listed next were all sequenced from one sample in a study of T-cell reconstitution after alpha-beta-depleted transplantation in children. Construction of the TCRbeta library involved unique molecular identifiers. TCRdb itself ran the PCR reads through MiXCR, one entry per CDR3 protein. The data show around 94,000 distinct CDR3 sequences, with roughly 7.1% seen just once and about 17% held by the top ten. The source was PBMCs, collected before TCRalphabeta/CD19-depleted stem cell transplant. The receptor source for this set is a boy aged 2 to 9 with acute lymphoblastic leukemia, due to receive a stem cell transplant.

V gene TRBV12-3 or TRBV12-4 combines with J gene TRBJ1-3; 7 bases agree with TRBD1. The CDR3 sequence is 16 residues long. Losses at the gene ends were 5 bases for V and 0 bases for J; bases not matched to a gene: 7. In nucleotides, the CDR3 is TGTGCCAGCAGTGGGGGACAGCTTCCCTCTGGAAACACCATATATTTT. The encoded protein is CASSGGQLPSGNTIYF.

This clonotype was observed a handful of times. The rearrangement joins TRBV29-1 to TRBJ1-2, with 7 bases lining up with TRBD1. The V gene end was trimmed by 1 base and the J gene end by 8 bases; junction bases not matched to a gene: 7. The CDR3 is 13 residues long. CDR1 and CDR2 from the germline V gene are SQVTM and ANQGSEA. The CDR3 here is CSVEGATGPGYTF. CDR3 DNA sequence: TGCAGCGTTGAAGGGGCGACAGGGCCCGGCTACACCTTC.

This clonotype was observed a handful of times. The rearrangement uses TRBV19 and TRBJ2-5; 8 bases align to TRBD1. The J segment lost 5 bases and the V segment lost 10 bases, leaving 12 bases of the junction unmatched. This CDR3 spans 14 amino acids. Germline values: CDR1 LNHDA, CDR2 SQIVND (reference sequence). The DNA of the CDR3 is TGTGCCACTAGCCAGGGGGCGCGGAGGGAGACCCAGTACTTC. Amino acid sequence: CATSQGARRETQYF. The variable domain in full, completed from reference TRBV19 and TRBJ2-5, reads DGGITQSPKYLFRKEGQNVTLSCEQNLNHDAMYWYRQDPGQGLRLIYYSQIVNDFQKGDIAEGYSVSREKKESFPLTVTSAQKNPTAFYLCATSQGARRETQYFGPGTRLLVL.

This clonotype was found many times. The chain employs TRBV7-9 and TRBJ2-7, with no clear D. The ends were cut back, 2 bases at V and 3 bases at J, with 11 bases in the middle. Germline V lookup: CDR1 SEHNR, CDR2 FQNEAQ (reference sequence). The CDR3 runs 14 residues. The DNA for the CDR3 is TGTGCCAGCAGCTTATACGGTCCTTTCTACGAGCAGTACTTC. It encodes CASSLYGPFYEQYF. Full variable domain (missing parts from reference TRBV7-9 and TRBJ2-7): DTGVSQNPRHKITKRGQNVTFRCDPISEHNRLYWYRQTLGQGPEFLTYFQNEAQLEKSRLLSDRFSAERPKGSFSTLEIQRTEQGDSAMYLCASSLYGPFYEQYFGPGTRLTVT.

CDR3 nucleotide sequence: TGTGCCAGCAGTTTATTACAGGGGAGCAATCAGCCCCAGCATTTT. Amino acids: CASSLLQGSNQPQHF. V gene TRBV12-3 or TRBV12-4 combines with J gene TRBJ1-5, with TRBD1 matching over 7 bases. CDR3 length equals 15 residues. V lost 2 bases, J lost 1 base, and 2 bases stayed unmatched.

The V gene is TRBV14, the J gene TRBJ2-7; D gene unclear. The CDR3 length is 14 residues. The germline gives CDR1 SGHDN, CDR2 FVKESK. Trimming cost V 4 bases and J 0 bases, with 10 bases left between them. The CDR3 coding sequence is TGTGCCAGCAGCCCCCGACGTTTCTCCTACGAGCAGTACTTC. Translating gives CASSPRRFSYEQYF.

The table lists this clonotype with many counts. This chain links TRBV12-3 or TRBV12-4 with TRBJ2-7; the D is unclear. CDR3 length: 12 amino acids. Trimming took off 6 bases at V and 6 bases at J, with 12 bases between the two ends. Here the CDR3 reads CASSIPPGEQYF. Written as DNA, the CDR3 is TGTGCCAGCAGCATCCCCCCAGGCGAGCAGTACTTC.

This clonotype was recorded at least ten times. CDR3 DNA sequence: TGTGCCAGCAGTAAACCGGGGAACACCGGGGAGCTGTTTTTT. Residues: CASSKPGNTGELFF. This chain links TRBV12-3 or TRBV12-4 with TRBJ2-2; no definite D call. The CDR3 runs 14 residues. V lost 5 bases and J lost 1, with 8 bases in between.

The chain employs TRBV20-1 and TRBJ2-1, with D maybe TRBD1 (5 bases). Per germline, CDR1 DFQATT and CDR2 SNEGSKA (reference sequence). The CDR3 runs to 15 residues. The V end was cut by 1 base, the J end by 8 bases, with 18 bases between. CDR3 DNA: TGCAGTGCTAGAGGACAGTTAGAGGTATGGTATGAGCAGTTCTTC. Translating it yields CSARGQLEVWYEQFF.

Ten or more counts support this clonotype. This chain joins TRBV11-1 and TRBJ2-1, with 7 bases lining up with TRBD2. CDR1 is SGHAT and CDR2 is FQDESV in the germline V gene (reference sequence). This CDR3 spans 14 amino acids. V was clipped by 3 bases and J by 4 bases; unmatched bases: 3. This chain's CDR3 is CASSFGGEYNEQFF. The CDR3 DNA follows: TGTGCCAGCAGCTTTGGGGGGGAGTACAATGAGCAGTTCTTC.

This clonotype was seen many times. The J gene is TRBJ2-7, the V gene TRBV28; D remains unclear. The CDR3 runs to 13 residues. With 5 bases removed from V and 5 bases from J, the gap between germline ends came to 13 bases. Per the germline V gene, CDR1 is MDHEN and CDR2 is SYDVKM. CDR3 DNA sequence: TGTGCCAGCAGTCCCTCGGGTCTAAACGAGCAGTACTTC. Amino acids: CASSPSGLNEQYF.

This clonotype was observed a few times. V and J are TRBV6-5 and TRBJ2-3; TRBD1 matches at 11 bases. V lost 4 bases, J lost 2 bases, and 14 bases stayed unmatched. The CDR3 loop spans 19 amino acids. Germline V gene lookup returns CDR1 MNHEY and CDR2 SVGAGI. The DNA of the CDR3 is TGTGCCAGCAGTTCTACCGGGACAGGGGGTTGGGGGTACACAGATACGCAGTATTTT. It encodes CASSSTGTGGWGYTDTQYF.

The chain employs TRBV11-2 and TRBJ2-3, with D unresolved. The CDR3 has 14 residues. The germline V gene has CDR1 SGHAT and CDR2 FQNNGV. With 0 bases removed from V and 6 bases from J, the gap between germline ends came to 10 bases. The chain's CDR3 is CASSLDPMWDTQYF. The CDR3 DNA reads as TGTGCCAGCAGCTTAGATCCCATGTGGGATACGCAGTATTTT.

This rearrangement joins TRBV25-1 to TRBJ2-2; D remains ambiguous. The CDR3 has 17 amino acids. V was trimmed by 2 bases and J by 4 bases, leaving 17 bases between them. CDR1 is MGHDK and CDR2 is SYGVNS in the germline V gene. CDR3 residues: CASSEVPAQRFTGELFF. As DNA, the CDR3 is TGTGCCAGCAGTGAAGTCCCGGCCCAGAGATTCACCGGGGAGCTGTTTTTT.

This clonotype has at least ten counts. The chain joins TRBV20-1 to TRBJ2-1; the D gene is possibly TRBD2 (6 bases). Trimming left V 0 bases short and J 0 bases short, with 12 bases between. This CDR3 is 16 amino acids long. Germline CDR1 DFQATT, CDR2 SNEGSKA (reference sequence). The CDR3 protein is CSARDLEGSSYNEQFF. The CDR3 DNA reads TGCAGTGCTAGAGATCTGGAGGGGAGCTCCTACAATGAGCAGTTCTTC.

This clonotype was counted many times. V and J are TRBV6-2 or TRBV6-3 and TRBJ2-5; possible D gene TRBD2, 6 bases. Germline CDR1 and CDR2: MNHEY and SVGEGT. Trimming left V 5 bases short and J 4 bases short, with 20 bases between. CDR3 length: 16 amino acids. The CDR3 DNA reads as TGTGCCAGCAGTCGCCTACCCGGGACTGACATAGAGACCCAGTACTTC. The encoded protein is CASSRLPGTDIETQYF.

This clonotype has just a few counts. The chain joins TRBV4-1 to TRBJ1-2, with D uncertain. Germline-derived CDR1 and CDR2 are MGHRA and YSYEKL. V gave up 8 bases and J gave up 4 bases, with 8 bases separating them. The CDR3 is 11 residues long. Here the CDR3 reads CASGESYGYTF. For the CDR3, the DNA is TGCGCCAGCGGCGAGAGCTATGGCTACACCTTC.

This clonotype was seen many times. This chain joins TRBV6-1 and TRBJ2-1; 15 nucleotides agree with TRBD2. V was pared by 4 bases and J by 5 bases, with 3 bases of the junction left unmatched. Per the germline V gene, CDR1 is MNHNS and CDR2 is SASEGT. This CDR3 has 16 amino acids. This CDR3 is CASSVGLAGGHNEQFF. As DNA, the CDR3 is TGTGCCAGCAGTGTAGGACTAGCGGGGGGGCACAATGAGCAGTTCTTC.

The table lists this clonotype with many counts. V usage is TRBV20-1 and J usage is TRBJ2-1; D may match TRBD1 or TRBD2 (5 bases each). Trimming stripped 3 bases from V and 8 bases from J, with 8 bases between. CDR3 length equals 11 residues. CDR1 is DFQATT, CDR2 SNEGSKA, per germline (reference sequence). CDR3 in DNA: TGCAGTGCTAGTTGGGGGTATGAGCAGTTCTTC. It codes for CSASWGYEQFF.